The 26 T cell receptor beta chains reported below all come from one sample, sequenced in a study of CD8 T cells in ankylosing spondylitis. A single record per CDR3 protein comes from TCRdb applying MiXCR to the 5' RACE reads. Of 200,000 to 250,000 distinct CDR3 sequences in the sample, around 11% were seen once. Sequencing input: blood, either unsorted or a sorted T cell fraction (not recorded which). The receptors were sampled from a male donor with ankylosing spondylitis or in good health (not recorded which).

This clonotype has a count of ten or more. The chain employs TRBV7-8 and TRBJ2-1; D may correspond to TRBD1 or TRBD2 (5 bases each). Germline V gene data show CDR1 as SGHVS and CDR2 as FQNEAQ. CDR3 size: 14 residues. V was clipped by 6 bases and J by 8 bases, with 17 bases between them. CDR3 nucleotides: TGTGCCAGCAGGTGGGGGACCGCGTTAGATGAGCAGTTCTTC. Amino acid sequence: CASRWGTALDEQFF. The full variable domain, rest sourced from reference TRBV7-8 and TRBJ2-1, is GAGVSQSPRYKVAKRGQDVALRCDPISGHVSLFWYQQALGQGPEFLTYFQNEAQLDKSGLPSDRFFAERPEGSVSTLKIQRTQQEDSAVYLCASRWGTALDEQFFGPGTRLTVL.

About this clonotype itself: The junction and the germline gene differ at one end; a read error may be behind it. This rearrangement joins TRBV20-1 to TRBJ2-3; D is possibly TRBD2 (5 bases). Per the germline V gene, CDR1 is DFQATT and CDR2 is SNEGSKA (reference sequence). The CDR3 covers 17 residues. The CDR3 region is CCARDWSGRRFTDTQYF. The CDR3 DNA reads TGCTGTGCTAGAGATTGGAGCGGCCGGCGTTTCACAGATACGCAGTATTTT.

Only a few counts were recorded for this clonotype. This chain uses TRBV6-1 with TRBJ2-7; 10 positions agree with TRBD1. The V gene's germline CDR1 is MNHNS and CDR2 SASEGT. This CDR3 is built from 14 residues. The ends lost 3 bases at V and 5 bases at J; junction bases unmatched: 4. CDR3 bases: TGTGCCAGCAGTGATTTAGGACAGGGGGACGAGCAGTACTTC. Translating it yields CASSDLGQGDEQYF.

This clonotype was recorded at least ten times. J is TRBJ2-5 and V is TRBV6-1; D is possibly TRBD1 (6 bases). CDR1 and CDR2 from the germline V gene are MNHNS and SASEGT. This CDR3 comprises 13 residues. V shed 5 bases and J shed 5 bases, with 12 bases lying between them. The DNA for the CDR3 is TGTGCCAGCAGTCTGACAGGCTGGGAGACCCAGTACTTC. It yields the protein CASSLTGWETQYF.

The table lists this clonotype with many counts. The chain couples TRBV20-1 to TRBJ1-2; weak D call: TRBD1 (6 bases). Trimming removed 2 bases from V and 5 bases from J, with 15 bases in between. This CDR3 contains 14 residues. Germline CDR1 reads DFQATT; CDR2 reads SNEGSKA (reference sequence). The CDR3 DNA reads TGCAGTGCTAGAACTTGGACAGAAGGATATGGCTACACCTTC. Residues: CSARTWTEGYGYTF.

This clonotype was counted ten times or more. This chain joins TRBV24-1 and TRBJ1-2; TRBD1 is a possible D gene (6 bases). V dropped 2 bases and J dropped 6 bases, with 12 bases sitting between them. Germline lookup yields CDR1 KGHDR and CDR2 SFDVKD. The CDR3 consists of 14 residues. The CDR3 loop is CATSDSQGRNGYTF. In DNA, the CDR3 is TGTGCCACCAGTGATTCGCAGGGGCGGAATGGCTACACCTTC.

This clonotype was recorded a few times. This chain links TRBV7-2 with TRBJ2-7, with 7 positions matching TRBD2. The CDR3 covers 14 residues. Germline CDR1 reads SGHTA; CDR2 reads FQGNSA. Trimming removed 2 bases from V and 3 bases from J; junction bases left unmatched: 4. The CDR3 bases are TGTGCCAGCAGCTTATCCTCGGGGGGCTACGAGCAGTACTTC. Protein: CASSLSSGGYEQYF.

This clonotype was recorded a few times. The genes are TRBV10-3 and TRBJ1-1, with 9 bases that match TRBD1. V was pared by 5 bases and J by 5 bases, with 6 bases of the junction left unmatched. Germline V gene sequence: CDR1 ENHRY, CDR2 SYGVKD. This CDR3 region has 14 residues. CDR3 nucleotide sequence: TGTGCCATCAGTCCGGGACAGGGAAATACTGAAGCTTTCTTT. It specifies CAISPGQGNTEAFF.

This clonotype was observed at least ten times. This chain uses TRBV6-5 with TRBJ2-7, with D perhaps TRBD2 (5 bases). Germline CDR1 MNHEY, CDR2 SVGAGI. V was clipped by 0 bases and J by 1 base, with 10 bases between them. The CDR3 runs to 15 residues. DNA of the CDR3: TGTGCCAGCAGTTACTCGGGAGACGGATCCTACGAGCAGTACTTC. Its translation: CASSYSGDGSYEQYF.

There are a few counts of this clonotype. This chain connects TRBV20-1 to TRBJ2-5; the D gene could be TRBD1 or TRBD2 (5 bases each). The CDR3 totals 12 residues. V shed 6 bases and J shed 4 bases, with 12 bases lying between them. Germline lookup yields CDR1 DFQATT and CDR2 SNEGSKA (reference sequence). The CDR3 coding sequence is TGCAGTGCACCGGGAAGGGGAGAGACCCAGTACTTC. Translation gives CSAPGRGETQYF.

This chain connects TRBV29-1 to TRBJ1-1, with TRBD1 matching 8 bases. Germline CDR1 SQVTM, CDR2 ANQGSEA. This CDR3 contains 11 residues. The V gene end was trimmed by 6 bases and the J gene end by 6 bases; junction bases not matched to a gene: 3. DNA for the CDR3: TGCAGCGTCGAGACAGGGGCTGAAGCTTTCTTT. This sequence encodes CSVETGAEAFF.

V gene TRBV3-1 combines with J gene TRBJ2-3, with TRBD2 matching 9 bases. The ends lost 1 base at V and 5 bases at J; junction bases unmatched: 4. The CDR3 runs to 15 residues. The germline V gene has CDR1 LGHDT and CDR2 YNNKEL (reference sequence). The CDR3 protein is CASSQGQAGGDTQYF. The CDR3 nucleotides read TGTGCCAGCAGCCAAGGTCAAGCGGGGGGAGATACGCAGTATTTT.

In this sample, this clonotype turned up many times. The CDR3 DNA follows: TGCGCCAGCAGCTTTGGGCCCCGGGAGGACTATGGCTACACCTTC. Translating it yields CASSFGPREDYGYTF. V gene TRBV5-1 combines with J gene TRBJ1-2; D unresolved. The CDR3 is 15 amino acids. V lost 2 bases to trimming and J lost 3 bases, with 14 bases between them. CDR1 and CDR2 (germline): SGHRS, YFSETQ.

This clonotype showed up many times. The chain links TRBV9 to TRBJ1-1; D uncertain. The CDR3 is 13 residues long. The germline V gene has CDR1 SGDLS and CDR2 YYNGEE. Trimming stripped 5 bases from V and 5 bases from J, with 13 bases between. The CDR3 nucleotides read TGTGCCAGCAGTCCCAAAGTGGGGACTGAAGCTTTCTTT. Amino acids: CASSPKVGTEAFF. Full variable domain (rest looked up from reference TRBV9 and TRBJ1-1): DSGVTQTPKHLITATGQRVTLRCSPRSGDLSVYWYQQSLDQGLQFLIQYYNGEERAKGNILERFSAQQFPDLHSELNLSSLELGDSALYFCASSPKVGTEAFFGQGTRLTVV.

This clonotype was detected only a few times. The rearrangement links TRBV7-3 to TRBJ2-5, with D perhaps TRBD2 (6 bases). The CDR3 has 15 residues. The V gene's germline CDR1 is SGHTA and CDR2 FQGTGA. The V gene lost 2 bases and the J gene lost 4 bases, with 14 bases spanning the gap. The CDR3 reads CASSLYGGNLETQYF. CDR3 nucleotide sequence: TGTGCCAGCAGCTTATACGGCGGGAACTTAGAGACCCAGTACTTC.

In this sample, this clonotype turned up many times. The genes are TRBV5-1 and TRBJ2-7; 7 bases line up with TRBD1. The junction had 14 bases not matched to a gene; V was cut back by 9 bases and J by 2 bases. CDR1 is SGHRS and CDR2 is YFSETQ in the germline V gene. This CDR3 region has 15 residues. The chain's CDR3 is CAISPRPGQTYEQYF. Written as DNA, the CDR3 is TGCGCCATCTCCCCTCGTCCGGGACAGACCTACGAGCAGTACTTC. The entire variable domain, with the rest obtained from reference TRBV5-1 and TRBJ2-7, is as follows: KAGVTQTPRYLIKTRGQQVTLSCSPISGHRSVSWYQQTPGQGLQFLFEYFSETQRNKGNFPGRFSGRQFSNSRSEMNVSTLELGDSALYLCAISPRPGQTYEQYFGPGTRLTVT.

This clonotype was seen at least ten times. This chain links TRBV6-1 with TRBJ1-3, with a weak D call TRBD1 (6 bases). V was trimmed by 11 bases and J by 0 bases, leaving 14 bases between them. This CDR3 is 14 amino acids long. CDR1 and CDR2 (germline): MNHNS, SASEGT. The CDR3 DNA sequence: TGTGCCTCCCTACAGGGCACCTCTGGAAACACCATATATTTT. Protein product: CASLQGTSGNTIYF.

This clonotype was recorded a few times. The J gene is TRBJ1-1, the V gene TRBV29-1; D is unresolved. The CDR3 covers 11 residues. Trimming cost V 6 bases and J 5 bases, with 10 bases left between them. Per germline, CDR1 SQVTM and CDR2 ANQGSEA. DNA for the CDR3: TGCAGCGTCGCGCAATGGACTGAAGCTTTCTTT. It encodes CSVAQWTEAFF.

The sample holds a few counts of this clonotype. The CDR3 nucleotides read TGTGCCAGCAGCGGCGGGACAGGGAATCAGCCCCAGCATTTT. Residues: CASSGGTGNQPQHF. V is TRBV9 and J is TRBJ1-5, with 9 bases that match TRBD1. The CDR3 is 14 amino acids. Germline V lookup: CDR1 SGDLS, CDR2 YYNGEE. J was trimmed by 4 bases and V by 3 bases; bases with no gene match: 2.

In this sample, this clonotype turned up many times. CDR3 protein: CSARVPGGAGGSTNEQFF. The CDR3, as DNA: TGCAGTGCTAGAGTTCCCGGGGGAGCGGGAGGATCCACCAATGAGCAGTTCTTC. This rearrangement joins TRBV20-1 to TRBJ2-1, with TRBD2 identical over 9 bases. The trim removed 1 base at V and 6 bases at J, leaving 16 bases unmatched. CDR1 DFQATT and CDR2 SNEGSKA come from the germline V gene (reference sequence). The CDR3 extends over 18 amino acids.

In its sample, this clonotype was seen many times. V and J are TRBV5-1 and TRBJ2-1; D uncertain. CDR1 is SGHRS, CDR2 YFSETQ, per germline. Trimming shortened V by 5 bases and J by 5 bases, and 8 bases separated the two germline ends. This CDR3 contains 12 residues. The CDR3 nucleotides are TGCGCCAGCAGGGGAACAAACAATGAGCAGTTCTTC. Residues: CASRGTNNEQFF.

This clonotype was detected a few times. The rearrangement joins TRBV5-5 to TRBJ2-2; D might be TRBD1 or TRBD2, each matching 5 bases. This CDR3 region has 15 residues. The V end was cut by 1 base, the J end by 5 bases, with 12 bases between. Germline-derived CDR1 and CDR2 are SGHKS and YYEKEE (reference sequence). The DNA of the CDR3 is TGTGCCAGCAGCTTGAAAGGGACGGAAACCGGGGAGCTGTTTTTT. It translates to CASSLKGTETGELFF. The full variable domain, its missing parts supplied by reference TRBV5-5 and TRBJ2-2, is DAGVTQSPTHLIKTRGQQVTLRCSPISGHKSVSWYQQVLGQGPQFIFQYYEKEERGRGNFPDRFSARQFPNYSSELNVNALLLGDSALYLCASSLKGTETGELFFGEGSRLTVL.

CDR3 protein: CARKRAQETQYF. The CDR3 nucleotides are TGTGCCAGAAAGCGAGCTCAGGAGACCCAGTACTTC. This chain connects TRBV27 to TRBJ2-5; no clear D gene. CDR3 size: 12 residues. From germline, CDR1 is MNHEY and CDR2 SMNVEV (reference sequence). The V and J ends lost 9 bases and 5 bases respectively, with 13 bases between them.

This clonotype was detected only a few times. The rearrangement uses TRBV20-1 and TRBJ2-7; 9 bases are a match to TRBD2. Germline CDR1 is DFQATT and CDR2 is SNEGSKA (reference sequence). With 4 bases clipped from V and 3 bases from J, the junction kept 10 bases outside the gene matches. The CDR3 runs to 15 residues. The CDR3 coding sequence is TGCAGTGCTACCCCGACTAGCGGTTCTTTCTACGAGCAGTACTTC. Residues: CSATPTSGSFYEQYF.

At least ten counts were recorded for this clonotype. In DNA form, the CDR3 reads TGTGCCAGCAGTTATAGTAACTATGGCTACACCTTC. The encoded protein is CASSYSNYGYTF. V is TRBV12-3 or TRBV12-4 and J is TRBJ1-2; unclear D gene. This CDR3 region has 12 residues. V lost 4 bases and J 1 base, leaving 4 bases between the germline ends.

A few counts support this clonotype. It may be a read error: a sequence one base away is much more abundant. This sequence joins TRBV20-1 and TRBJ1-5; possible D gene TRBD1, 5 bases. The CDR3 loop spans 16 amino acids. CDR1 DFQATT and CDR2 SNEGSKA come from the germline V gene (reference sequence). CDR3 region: CCAGEPGWVSNQPQHF. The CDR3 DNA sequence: TGCTGTGCCGGCGAACCAGGGTGGGTTAGCAATCAGCCCCAGCATTTT.